These 23 T cell receptor beta chains originate from one sample sequenced in a study of T cell responses to AZD1222 COVID-19 vaccine. TCRdb's copy holds only in-frame clones and misses some; the assay was immunoSEQ multiplex PCR. Among over 130,000 clones listed, 85% to 90% were seen once. Sequences were derived from peripheral blood, sampled on day 0 of AZD1222 vaccination. The origin of the receptors is an adult in good health.

This clone has a single count. The CDR3 spells CASSRGHQNIQYF. The CDR3 coding sequence is TGTGCCAGCAGCAGGGGACACCAAAACATTCAGTACTTC. This sequence joins TRBV5-4 and TRBJ2-4; maybe TRBD1 (6 bases). The CDR3 has 13 residues. V gave up 4 bases and J gave up 5 bases, with 10 bases separating them. Germline V CDR1 and CDR2: SGHNT, YYREEE (reference sequence).

The V call is TRBV5-1, the J call TRBJ2-2; weak D call: TRBD1 (6 bases). V lost 3 bases, J lost 4 bases, and 13 bases lay in between. The CDR3 loop spans 15 amino acids. From germline, CDR1 is SGHRS and CDR2 YFSETQ. CDR3 amino acids: CASSSRTVSTGELFF. The DNA of the CDR3 is TGCGCCAGCAGCTCTAGGACAGTGAGCACCGGGGAGCTGTTTTTT. Filled out from reference TRBV5-1 and TRBJ2-2, the complete variable domain reads KAGVTQTPRYLIKTRGQQVTLSCSPISGHRSVSWYQQTPGQGLQFLFEYFSETQRNKGNFPGRFSGRQFSNSRSEMNVSTLELGDSALYLCASSSRTVSTGELFFGEGSRLTVL.

The V and J genes are TRBV7-2 and TRBJ2-2; TRBD1 matches at 9 bases. V was pared by 5 bases and J by 6 bases, with 7 bases of the junction left unmatched. The germline gives CDR1 SGHTA, CDR2 FQGNSA. The CDR3 extends over 15 amino acids. CDR3 sequence reads: CASSLQGAKAGELFF. DNA of the CDR3: TGTGCCAGCAGCCTACAGGGGGCTAAGGCCGGGGAGCTGTTTTTT. The entire variable domain, with the rest obtained from reference TRBV7-2 and TRBJ2-2, is as follows: GAGVSQSPSNKVTEKGKDVELRCDPISGHTALYWYRQSLGQGLEFLIYFQGNSAPDKSGLPSDRFSAERTGGSVSTLTIQRTQQEDSAVYLCASSLQGAKAGELFFGEGSRLTVL.

This clone appeared a single time. The chain couples TRBV18 to TRBJ2-2; TRBD2 agrees at 12 bases. Germline V gene lookup returns CDR1 KGHSH and CDR2 LQKENI. The CDR3 spans 17 residues. J lost 5 bases, V lost 4 bases, and 8 bases had no gene match. The CDR3, as DNA: TGTGCCAGCTCACAACTGACTAGCGGGAGATATACCGGGGAGCTGTTTTTT. The encoded protein is CASSQLTSGRYTGELFF.

The chain employs TRBV7-9 and TRBJ1-5, with D tentatively TRBD1 (5 bases). V was trimmed by 5 bases and J by 5 bases, leaving 16 bases between them. Germline CDR1 reads SEHNR; CDR2 reads FQNEAQ (reference sequence). The CDR3 sequence is 15 residues long. For the CDR3, the DNA is TGTGCCAGCAGCCCATCTGGCAGGGCCGATCAGCCCCAGCATTTT. As protein: CASSPSGRADQPQHF.

This chain joins TRBV19 and TRBJ2-1; D remains ambiguous. Between the trimmed V and J ends, which lost 3 bases and 1 base, there was a span of 13 bases. Per the germline V gene, CDR1 is LNHDA and CDR2 is SQIVND (reference sequence). The CDR3 runs 16 residues. This CDR3 reads CASSIALTSSYNEQFF. The CDR3, as DNA: TGTGCCAGTAGTATTGCCCTAACGTCTTCCTACAATGAGCAGTTCTTC.

The gene calls are TRBV19 and TRBJ1-1; D gene uncertain. CDR3 length equals 14 residues. The germline CDR1 and CDR2 sequences are LNHDA and SQIVND (reference sequence). Trimming left V 3 bases short and J 7 bases short, with 15 bases between. The CDR3 DNA sequence: TGTGCCAGTAGTATCCCCCAACAGAAGGGTGAAGCTTTCTTT. Protein product: CASSIPQQKGEAFF.

The CDR3 DNA reads as TGCAGAAAAGGAGGGGAGCAGTTCTTC. The encoded protein is CRKGGEQFF. This sequence joins TRBV20-1 and TRBJ2-1; a weak D match, TRBD2 (6 bases). Germline CDR1 reads DFQATT; CDR2 reads SNEGSKA (reference sequence). The CDR3 runs 9 residues.

V and J are TRBV7-2 and TRBJ2-5, with a weak D call TRBD1 (6 bases). Germline-derived CDR1 and CDR2 are SGHTA and FQGNSA. Trimming removed 5 bases from V and 3 bases from J, with 7 bases in between. CDR3 size: 12 residues. Here the CDR3 reads CASSGQKETQYF. The CDR3, as DNA: TGTGCCAGCAGCGGACAGAAAGAGACCCAGTACTTC.

This chain joins TRBV6-5 and TRBJ1-5; 7 bases match TRBD1. Germline values: CDR1 MNHEY, CDR2 SVGAGI. V lost 8 bases, J lost 5 bases, and 6 bases stayed unmatched. The CDR3 extends over 13 amino acids. CDR3 region: CASARDSYQPQHF. CDR3 coding DNA: TGTGCCAGCGCTAGGGACAGCTATCAGCCCCAGCATTTT.

The rearrangement joins TRBV9 to TRBJ2-5; 8 nucleotides line up with TRBD1. From germline, CDR1 is SGDLS and CDR2 YYNGEE. V shed 2 bases and J 4 bases; nucleotides not matched to a gene: 1. CDR3 length: 13 residues. The DNA for the CDR3 is TGTGCCAGCAGCGTTACAGGGGGAGAGACCCAGTACTTC. As protein: CASSVTGGETQYF. Filled out from reference TRBV9 and TRBJ2-5, the complete variable domain reads DSGVTQTPKHLITATGQRVTLRCSPRSGDLSVYWYQQSLDQGLQFLIQYYNGEERAKGNILERFSAQQFPDLHSELNLSSLELGDSALYFCASSVTGGETQYFGPGTRLLVL.

The rearrangement joins TRBV11-2 to TRBJ1-4, with D maybe TRBD1 (5 bases). V lost 4 bases to trimming and J lost 5 bases, with 14 bases between them. The CDR3 contains 15 residues. The germline V gene encodes CDR1 SGHAT and CDR2 FQNNGV. CDR3 nucleotide sequence: TGTGCCAGCAGCTCGGTAGACAGTTTGAATGAAAAACTGTTTTTT. This encodes CASSSVDSLNEKLFF.

The V call is TRBV5-1, the J call TRBJ2-2; the match to TRBD1 covers 8 bases. CDR3 length equals 17 residues. The junction had 9 bases not matched to a gene; V was cut back by 1 base and J by 4 bases. Germline V gene sequence: CDR1 SGHRS, CDR2 YFSETQ. The CDR3 protein is CASSLSLRTGPTGELFF. The CDR3 nucleotides read TGCGCCAGCAGCTTGTCCCTCCGGACAGGGCCCACCGGGGAGCTGTTTTTT.

The rearrangement links TRBV19 to TRBJ1-2; D remains ambiguous. There are 12 residues in the CDR3. V lost 5 bases, J lost 0 bases, and 4 bases lay in between. Germline CDR1 LNHDA, CDR2 SQIVND (reference sequence). The CDR3 DNA reads TGTGCCAGTAGTCTTGCTAACTATGGCTACACCTTC. Protein product: CASSLANYGYTF.

The V gene is TRBV11-2, the J gene TRBJ1-6; D is uncertain. V dropped 1 base and J dropped 5 bases, with 9 bases sitting between them. Germline values: CDR1 SGHAT, CDR2 FQNNGV. This CDR3 spans 15 amino acids. This CDR3 reads CASSLALADNSPLHF. The CDR3 DNA reads as TGTGCCAGCAGCTTAGCCCTTGCCGATAATTCACCCCTCCACTTT.

The chain links TRBV19 to TRBJ1-5; 7 nucleotides align to TRBD1. The trim removed 5 bases at V and 5 bases at J, leaving 6 bases unmatched. The CDR3 contains 14 residues. Per germline, CDR1 LNHDA and CDR2 SQIVND (reference sequence). Here the CDR3 reads CASSADRVYQPQHF. The DNA of the CDR3 is TGTGCCAGTAGTGCTGACAGGGTTTATCAGCCCCAGCATTTT.

The chain employs TRBV30 and TRBJ1-2; D is undetermined. Germline V gene lookup returns CDR1 GTSNPN and CDR2 SVGIG (reference sequence). With 0 bases removed from V and 3 bases from J, the gap between germline ends came to 14 bases. CDR3 length equals 15 residues. CDR3 sequence: CAWSVRPVTYYGYTF. For the CDR3, the DNA is TGTGCCTGGAGTGTACGGCCCGTGACCTACTATGGCTACACCTTC.

This chain uses TRBV7-2 with TRBJ2-1; tentative D call: TRBD1 (5 bases). In germline, CDR1 is SGHTA, CDR2 FQGNSA. V lost 5 bases and J lost 4, with 9 bases in between. The CDR3 contains 13 residues. CDR3 protein: CASSTGQYNEQFF. The CDR3, as DNA: TGTGCCAGCAGCACTGGACAATACAATGAGCAGTTCTTC.

V is TRBV6-5 and J is TRBJ1-3; 7 nucleotides agree with TRBD1. The V and J ends lost 7 bases and 4 bases, in that order; junction bases with no gene match: 7. CDR3 length: 14 residues. Germline values: CDR1 MNHEY, CDR2 SVGAGI. The CDR3 here is CASKAGRGGNTIYF. The CDR3 DNA is TGTGCCAGCAAGGCGGGCAGGGGGGGAAACACCATATATTTT.

The gene calls are TRBV5-4 and TRBJ2-7; 10 nucleotides align to TRBD1. With V trimmed by 7 bases and J by 7 bases, 8 bases remained unmatched. Germline V gene sequence: CDR1 SGHNT, CDR2 YYREEE (reference sequence). The CDR3 runs to 13 residues. CDR3 protein: CASRSGTGVEQYF. The CDR3 nucleotides read TGTGCCAGCCGCTCGGGGACAGGGGTTGAGCAGTACTTC.

The chain carries TRBV7-3 and TRBJ2-5; D is possibly TRBD1 or TRBD2 (5 bases each). The V gene's germline CDR1 is SGHTA and CDR2 FQGTGA. CDR3 length: 12 amino acids. V was pared by 3 bases and J by 4 bases, with 6 bases between. CDR3 DNA: TGTGCCAGCAGCTTTGGGGGAGAGACCCAGTACTTC. Its translation: CASSFGGETQYF.

V is TRBV13 and J is TRBJ2-7; tentative D call: TRBD1 (6 bases). This CDR3 is built from 15 residues. Looked up from germline, CDR1 is PRHDT and CDR2 is FYEKMQ (reference sequence). V was pared by 5 bases and J by 0 bases, with 14 bases between. The DNA for the CDR3 is TGTGCCAGCAGCCCAGGGGTCCTAAGCTCCTACGAGCAGTACTTC. Translation: CASSPGVLSSYEQYF. The variable domain in full, completed from reference TRBV13 and TRBJ2-7, reads AAGVIQSPRHLIKEKRETATLKCYPIPRHDTVYWYQQGPGQDPQFLISFYEKMQSDKGSIPDRFSAQQFSDYHSELNMSSLELGDSALYFCASSPGVLSSYEQYFGPGTRLTVT.

In the case of this clone: Germline is not matched at one junction end, which may reflect a read error. The chain couples TRBV10-2 to TRBJ2-2, with D perhaps matching TRBD1 (6 bases). Germline V gene lookup returns CDR1 WSHSY and CDR2 SAAADI. This CDR3 region has 14 residues. CDR3: CARRGVENTGELFF. The CDR3 DNA reads TGCGCCCGCAGGGGCGTGGAAAACACCGGGGAGCTGTTTTTT.